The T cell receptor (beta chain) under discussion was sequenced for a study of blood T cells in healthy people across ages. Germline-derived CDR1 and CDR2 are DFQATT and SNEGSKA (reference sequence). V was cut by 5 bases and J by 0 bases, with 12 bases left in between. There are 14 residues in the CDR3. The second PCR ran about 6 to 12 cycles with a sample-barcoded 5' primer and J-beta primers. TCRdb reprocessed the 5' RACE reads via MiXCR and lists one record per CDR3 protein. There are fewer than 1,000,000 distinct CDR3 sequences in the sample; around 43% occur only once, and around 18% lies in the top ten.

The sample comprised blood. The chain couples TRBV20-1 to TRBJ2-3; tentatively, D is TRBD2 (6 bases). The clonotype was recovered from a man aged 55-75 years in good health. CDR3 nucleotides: TGCAGTGCTGCGGGACGGCCTAGCACAGATACGCAGTATTTT. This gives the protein CSAAGRPSTDTQYF.